These 3 T cell receptor beta chains originate from one sample sequenced in a study of PD-1 blockade in classical Hodgkin lymphoma. Every patient was affected by relapse after autologous stem cell transplantation, while exposure to brentuximab vedotin was not uniform. Assay: immunoSEQ multiplex PCR; the TCRdb copy retains only in-frame clones and omits some. The table shows approximately 60,000 clones, with 90% occurring only once. The sequencing used peripheral blood mononuclear cells (PBMCs), collected at baseline. These receptors were taken from a human donor with classical Hodgkin lymphoma.

The J gene is TRBJ2-7, the V gene TRBV7-2; a possible D gene is TRBD2 (5 bases). This CDR3 is built from 13 residues. The germline gives CDR1 SGHTA, CDR2 FQGNSA. The V end was cut by 2 bases, the J end by 6 bases, with 11 bases between. The CDR3 here is CASSLITGSEQYF. As DNA, the CDR3 is TGTGCCAGCAGCTTAATCACGGGATCCGAGCAGTACTTC.

This clone was seen only a few times. This chain connects TRBV27 to TRBJ2-2; D gene unclear. This CDR3 spans 12 amino acids. Trimming removed 9 bases from V and 2 bases from J, with 7 bases in between. In germline, CDR1 is MNHEY, CDR2 SMNVEV (reference sequence). The DNA of the CDR3 is TGTGCCAGGGGCCCAAACACCGGGGAGCTGTTTTTT. This translates into CARGPNTGELFF.

The chain joins TRBV6-5 to TRBJ2-3; D tentatively fits TRBD1 or TRBD2 (5 bases each). V was cut by 5 bases and J by 3 bases, with 15 bases left in between. This CDR3 region has 15 residues. Germline-derived CDR1 and CDR2 are MNHEY and SVGAGI. DNA of the CDR3: TGTGCCAGCAGTGCAGGGTTTGGGGGAACAGATACGCAGTATTTT. It is translated as CASSAGFGGTDTQYF.